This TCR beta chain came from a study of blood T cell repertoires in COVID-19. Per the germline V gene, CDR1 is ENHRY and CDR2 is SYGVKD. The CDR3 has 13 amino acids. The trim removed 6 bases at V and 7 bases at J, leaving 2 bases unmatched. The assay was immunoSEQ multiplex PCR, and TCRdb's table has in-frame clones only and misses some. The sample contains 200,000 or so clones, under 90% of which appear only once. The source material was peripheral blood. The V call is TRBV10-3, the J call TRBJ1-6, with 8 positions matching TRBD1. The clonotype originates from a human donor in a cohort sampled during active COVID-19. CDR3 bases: TGTGCCATCAGAACAGGGGGGAATTCACCCCTCCACTTT. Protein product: CAIRTGGNSPLHF.